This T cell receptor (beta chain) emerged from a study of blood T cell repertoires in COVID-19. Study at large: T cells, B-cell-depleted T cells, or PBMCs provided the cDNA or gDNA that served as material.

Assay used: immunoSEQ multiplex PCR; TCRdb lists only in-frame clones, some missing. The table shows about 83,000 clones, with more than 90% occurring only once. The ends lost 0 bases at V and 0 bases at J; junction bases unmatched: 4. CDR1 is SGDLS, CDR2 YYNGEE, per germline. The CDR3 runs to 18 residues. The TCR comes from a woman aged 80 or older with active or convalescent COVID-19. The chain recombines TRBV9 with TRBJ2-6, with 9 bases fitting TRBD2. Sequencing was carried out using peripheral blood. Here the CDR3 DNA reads TGTGCCAGCAGCGTAGGTGCGGGGGGGTACTCTGGGGCCAACGTCCTGACTTTC. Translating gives CASSVGAGGYSGANVLTF.